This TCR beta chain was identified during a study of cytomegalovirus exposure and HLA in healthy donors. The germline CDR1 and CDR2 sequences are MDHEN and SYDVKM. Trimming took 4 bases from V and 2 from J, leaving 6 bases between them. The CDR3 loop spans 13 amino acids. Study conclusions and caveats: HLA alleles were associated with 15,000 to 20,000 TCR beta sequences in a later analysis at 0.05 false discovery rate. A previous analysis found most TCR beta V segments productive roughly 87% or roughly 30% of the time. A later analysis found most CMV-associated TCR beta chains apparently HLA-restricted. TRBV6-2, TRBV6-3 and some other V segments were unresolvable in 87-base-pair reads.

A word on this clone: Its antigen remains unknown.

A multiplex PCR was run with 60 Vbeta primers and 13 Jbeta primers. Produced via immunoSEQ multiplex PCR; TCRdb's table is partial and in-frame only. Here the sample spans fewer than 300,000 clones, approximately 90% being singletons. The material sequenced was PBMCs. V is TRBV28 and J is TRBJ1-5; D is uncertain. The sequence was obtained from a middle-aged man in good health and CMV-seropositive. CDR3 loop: CASSWRGNQPQHF. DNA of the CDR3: TGTGCCAGCAGTTGGAGGGGCAATCAGCCCCAGCATTTT.